This TCR beta chain was sequenced during a study of blood T cell repertoires in COVID-19. Using immunoSEQ multiplex PCR, the repertoire was profiled, and TCRdb retains in-frame clones only, with some absent. The data show some 230,000 clones, 86% seen once. Per germline, CDR1 MNHNY and CDR2 SVGAGI (reference sequence). The germline V and J ends were trimmed by 6 bases and 10 bases, with 15 bases remaining between them. The CDR3 length is 13 residues. Sequenced input: peripheral blood. The rearrangement links TRBV6-6 to TRBJ1-4; TRBD1 is a possible D gene (5 bases). The receptor comes from a woman aged 50 to 60 with COVID-19, enrolled during active disease. The chain's CDR3 is CASRPGDGGKLFF. As DNA, the CDR3 is TGTGCCAGCAGACCCGGAGACGGGGGAAAACTGTTTTTT.